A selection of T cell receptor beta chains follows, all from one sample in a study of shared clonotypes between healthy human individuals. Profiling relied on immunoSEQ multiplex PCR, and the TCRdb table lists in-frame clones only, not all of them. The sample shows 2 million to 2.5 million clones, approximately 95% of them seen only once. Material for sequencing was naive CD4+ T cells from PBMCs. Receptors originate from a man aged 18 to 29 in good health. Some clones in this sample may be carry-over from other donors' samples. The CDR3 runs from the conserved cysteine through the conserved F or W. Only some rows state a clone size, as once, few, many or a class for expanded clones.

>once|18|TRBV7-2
CASSVDPPGTSVSYEQYF
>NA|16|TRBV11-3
CASSSLAGVGTGELFF
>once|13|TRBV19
CASSSRVYYEQYF
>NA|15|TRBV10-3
CAITPQGEELSEQYF
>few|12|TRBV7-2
CASSFGGQPQHF
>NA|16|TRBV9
CASSPFRGENTGELFF
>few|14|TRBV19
CASSIVQESTEAFF
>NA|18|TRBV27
CASSLERESSGSSYEQYF
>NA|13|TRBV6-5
CASSYRPNTEAFF
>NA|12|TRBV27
CASSPLGGEQYF
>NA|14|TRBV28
CASFPGGVDEKLFF
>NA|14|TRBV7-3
CASSPAQGTGELFF
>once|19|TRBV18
CASSPFGQGASGSIYEQYF
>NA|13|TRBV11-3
CASSRTEGAEAFF
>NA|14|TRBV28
CASSIGGGGSEAFF
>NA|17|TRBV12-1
CASSFWLAGAGQETQYF
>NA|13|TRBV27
CASSLYPGNTIYF
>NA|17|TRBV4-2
CASSQGAGTGGNQPQHF
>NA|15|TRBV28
CASRRRLAGNYEQYF
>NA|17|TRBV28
CASSPRPFRSYNSPLHF
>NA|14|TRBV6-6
CASVREGVADTQYF
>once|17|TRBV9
CASSVVASGGSYNEQFF
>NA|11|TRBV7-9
CASGLHNEQFF
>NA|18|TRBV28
CASSFPTGGSRGLYGYTF
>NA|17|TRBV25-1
CASSRTSGSGNTGELFF
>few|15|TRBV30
CAWRELGITGYGYTF
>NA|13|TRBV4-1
CASSSPGNQPQHF
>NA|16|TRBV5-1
CASSLAGIARQETQYF
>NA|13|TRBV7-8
CASSLGQGGEQYF
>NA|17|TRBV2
CASSVSVVRATNEKLFF
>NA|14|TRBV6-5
CASSYSGSTDTQYF
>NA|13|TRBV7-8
CASSLVKDYEQYF
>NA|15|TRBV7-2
CASRSSRGPQNTIYF
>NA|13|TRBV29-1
CSVVRLGMNEQFF
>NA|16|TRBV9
CASSVVSGPSTGELFF
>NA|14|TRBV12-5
CASGSRLDYNEQFF
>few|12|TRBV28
CASSLGGNGYTF
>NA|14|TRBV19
CACHRVANTGELFF
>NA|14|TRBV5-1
CASSTTSGSTEQYF
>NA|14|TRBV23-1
CASSPTGTHEKLFF
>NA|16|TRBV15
CATSRGLAGAGGTQYF
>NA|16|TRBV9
CASSVVGSPSTDTQYF
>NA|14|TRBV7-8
CASSAGGVPDTQYF
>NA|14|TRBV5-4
CASRLAGNTDTQYF
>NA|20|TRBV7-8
CASSDQPALAGGLNYHEQYF
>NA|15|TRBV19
CASRLSVRVVRGYTF
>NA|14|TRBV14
CASSQRTGQHEQYF
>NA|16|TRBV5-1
CASSQGGSGGYNEQFF
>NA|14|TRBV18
CASSPRESPGELFF
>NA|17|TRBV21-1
CASSKLRRVWGTDTQYF
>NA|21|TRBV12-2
CASRLRTRDRGREIDNQPQHF
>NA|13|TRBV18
CASSPETTYGYTF
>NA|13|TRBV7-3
CASSLLNTGELFF
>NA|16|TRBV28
CASRTQRASSGNTIYF
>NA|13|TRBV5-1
CASGVAGEETQYF
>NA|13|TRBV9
CASSGTSLETQYF
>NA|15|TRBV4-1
CASSLFGQARYEQYF